This is a list of T cell receptor beta chains from one sample in a study of blood T cell repertoires in COVID-19. The assay was immunoSEQ multiplex PCR, and TCRdb's table has in-frame clones only and misses some. Of 230,000 or so clones in the sample, 70% to 90% were seen once. The sequencing sample was made of PBMCs or T cells enriched from blood (not recorded which). The receptors shown here come from a woman aged 40 to 50 with acute COVID-19. Both conserved end residues are part of each CDR3. A D gene is named only where the DNA matches it firmly.

D,V,J,CDR3
.,TRBV7-7,TRBJ1-3,CASSASSGNTIYF
TRBD1,TRBV3-1/TRBV3-2,TRBJ2-1,CASSTLQGPFVNEQFF
TRBD2,TRBV5-1,TRBJ2-2,CASSLEIAGVGELFF
TRBD1,TRBV25-1,TRBJ1-5,CATSGQFSNQPQHF
TRBD2,TRBV7-8,TRBJ2-1,CASSRGLGTSLGGGEQFF
.,TRBV2,TRBJ1-1,CASSERRANTEAFF
.,TRBV19,TRBJ2-2,CASSMRGRSGELFF
.,TRBV19,TRBJ2-2,CASSRLGDTGELFF
TRBD1,TRBV27,TRBJ1-1,CASRSNRGGDTEAFF
TRBD2,TRBV5-1,TRBJ2-5,CASSRLAGEEETQYF
TRBD2,TRBV5-1,TRBJ2-1,CASSLVPAGALSVNEQFF
TRBD2,TRBV19,TRBJ2-2,CASSNPLAGAPGELFF
.,TRBV19,TRBJ2-2,CASRLSGTLNTGELFF
TRBD2,TRBV5-1,TRBJ2-1,CASSLHPSGRIYNEQFF
.,TRBV24-1,TRBJ2-1,CATSDRTIGNEQFF
.,TRBV3-1/TRBV3-2,TRBJ2-2,CASSLFAGNTGELFF
TRBD2,TRBV10-2,TRBJ2-1,CASTGGWSYNEQFF
TRBD1,TRBV5-1,TRBJ2-2,CASSTGTGSFHTGELFF
.,TRBV11-2,TRBJ2-1,CASSLGGPYNEQFF
TRBD2,TRBV29-1,TRBJ2-5,CSVHYTSGGLLGTQYF
.,TRBV6-5,TRBJ1-3,CASQPGGVPGAIYF
.,TRBV6-5,TRBJ2-6,CASSGYGANVLTF
TRBD2,TRBV19,TRBJ2-3,CASSFLGTSGGTQYF
.,TRBV18,TRBJ1-2,CASSPPEQIYGYTF
.,TRBV7-2,TRBJ1-2,CASSLEPLEWQGGNGYTF
TRBD1,TRBV10-3,TRBJ1-5,CAISGLGTGTQPQHF
.,TRBV18,TRBJ2-4,CASSPPDSLNIQYF
.,TRBV25-1,TRBJ2-5,CASSDPLGENKQETQYF
.,TRBV27,TRBJ2-1,CASSLVRYNEQFF
TRBD2,TRBV24-1,TRBJ2-2,CATGTTSGGNTGELFF
TRBD1,TRBV11-3,TRBJ1-1,CASSHKGQGVLNTEAFF
.,TRBV19,TRBJ2-7,CASSSGTRPFF
.,TRBV10-1,TRBJ2-5,CASSPGPRETQYF
.,TRBV11-3,TRBJ1-4,CASSLDGGDATNEKLFF
TRBD1,TRBV5-4,TRBJ1-1,CASSLGQGRGNTEAFF